A selection of T cell receptor beta chains follows, all from one sample in a study of T cells in localized non-small cell lung cancer. Data came from immunoSEQ multiplex PCR; TCRdb stores just in-frame clones and leaves some out. The data contain about 40,000 clones, more than 85% of them singletons. Sequences were derived from peripheral blood, sampled before any cancer treatment. These receptors all stem from a man aged 18 to 49 with stage I lung adenocarcinoma. Both conserved end residues are part of each CDR3. D genes are given only for firm matches. Size is stated for part of the rows, as once, few or many counts, or as a class when the clone is expanded.

V	J	size	D	CDR3	DNA
TRBV6-5	TRBJ1-1	.	.	CASSTGTAAFLEAFF	TGTGCCAGCAGTACCGGGACTGCGGCCTTTTTGGAGGCTTTCTTT
TRBV6-1	TRBJ1-1	.	.	CASSAIQGRMNTEAFF	TGTGCCAGCAGTGCCATACAGGGTCGAATGAACACTGAAGCTTTCTTT
TRBV7-9	TRBJ1-1	.	.	CASSPPQGPRGTEAFF	TGTGCCAGCAGCCCCCCGCAAGGACCGCGGGGGACTGAAGCTTTCTTT
TRBV30	TRBJ1-6	few	TRBD1	CAWSVPGQGSSPLHF	TGTGCCTGGAGTGTACCGGGACAGGGGTCTTCACCCCTCCACTTT
TRBV11-2	TRBJ2-3	.	TRBD1	CASSLDIGQGPTDTQYF	TGTGCCAGCAGCTTAGATATCGGACAGGGACCAACAGATACGCAGTATTTT
TRBV30	TRBJ1-5	few	.	CAWSVGHGNQPQHF	TGTGCCTGGAGTGTAGGACACGGCAATCAGCCCCAGCATTTT
TRBV27	TRBJ1-5	.	.	CASRKGQNNQPQHF	TGTGCCAGCAGGAAGGGGCAGAACAATCAGCCCCAGCATTTT
TRBV4-1	TRBJ1-3	.	.	CASSQLSGGNTIYF	TGCGCCAGCAGCCAATTGTCAGGGGGAAACACCATATATTTT
TRBV7-3	TRBJ2-2	.	.	CASSLNSGLNTGELFF	TGTGCCAGCAGCTTAAATAGCGGATTGAACACCGGGGAGCTGTTTTTT
TRBV4-3	TRBJ2-1	.	TRBD2	CASSQDGRGGPFVRYNEQFF	TGCGCCAGCAGCCAAGACGGGCGGGGGGGCCCTTTCGTTCGGTACAATGAGCAGTTCTTC
TRBV7-8	TRBJ1-6	.	.	CASSPLGGGTTDSPLHF	TGTGCCAGCAGCCCTTTGGGAGGGGGGACCACGGATTCACCCCTCCACTTT
TRBV23-1	TRBJ1-6	once	TRBD1	CASSQSRTGDRSYNSPLHF	TGCGCCAGCAGTCAATCGAGGACAGGGGATCGCTCCTATAATTCACCCCTCCACTTT
TRBV9	TRBJ1-6	.	.	CASSDGTGHSPLHF	TGTGCCAGCAGCGATGGGACGGGTCATTCACCCCTCCACTTT
TRBV7-9	TRBJ2-7	.	.	CASSLDRVRIYEQYF	TGTGCCAGCAGCTTAGATAGGGTCAGAATTTACGAGCAGTACTTC
TRBV9	TRBJ2-1	.	TRBD2	CASSVGLAGNYYNEQFF	TGTGCCAGCAGCGTAGGACTAGCGGGGAACTACTACAATGAGCAGTTCTTC
TRBV6-1	TRBJ2-7	.	.	CASSKRTGSSYEQYF	TGTGCCAGCAGTAAACGGACCGGGAGCTCCTACGAGCAGTACTTC
TRBV28	TRBJ2-1	.	TRBD1	CASSPPPGQGSSYNEQFF	TGTGCCAGCAGCCCTCCGCCGGGACAGGGGTCCTCCTACAATGAGCAGTTCTTC
TRBV7-2	TRBJ2-3	.	.	CASSLKGDTQYF	TGTGCCAGCAGCCTAAAGGGGGATACGCAGTATTTT
TRBV7-8	TRBJ1-3	.	.	CASSLGPWNTIYF	TGTGCCAGCAGCTTAGGACCCTGGAACACCATATATTTT
TRBV7-8	TRBJ2-7	.	TRBD2	CASSLEGSGGPQGYEQYF	TGTGCCAGCAGCTTAGAAGGTAGCGGGGGGCCACAGGGGTACGAGCAGTACTTC
TRBV4-1	TRBJ1-3	.	.	CASSQDLSGNTIYF	TGCGCCAGCAGCCAAGATCTCTCTGGAAACACCATATATTTT
TRBV9	TRBJ1-1	.	.	CASSVGTKNTEAFF	TGTGCCAGCAGCGTAGGGACAAAGAACACTGAAGCTTTCTTT
TRBV6-6	TRBJ1-3	.	.	CASQMGAGNTIYF	TGTGCCAGCCAGATGGGGGCTGGAAACACCATATATTTT
TRBV7-4	TRBJ2-7	.	.	CASSTQYEQYF	TGTGCCAGCAGCACTCAATACGAGCAGTACTTC
TRBV7-2	TRBJ2-5	.	.	CASSFRQGGRQETQYF	TGTGCCAGCAGCTTTCGGCAGGGGGGCCGTCAAGAGACCCAGTACTTC
TRBV4-3	TRBJ2-1	.	.	CASSQGEGFVAYNEQFF	TGCGCCAGCAGCCAAGGAGAAGGCTTCGTGGCCTACAATGAGCAGTTCTTC
TRBV11-2	TRBJ1-1	.	TRBD1	CASSLEGQGAEAFF	TGTGCCAGCAGCTTAGAAGGCCAGGGGGCTGAAGCTTTCTTT
TRBV5-6	TRBJ2-7	.	TRBD1	CASSSILRRTGDYEQYF	TGTGCCAGCAGCTCGATTCTCCGCCGGACAGGGGACTACGAGCAGTACTTC